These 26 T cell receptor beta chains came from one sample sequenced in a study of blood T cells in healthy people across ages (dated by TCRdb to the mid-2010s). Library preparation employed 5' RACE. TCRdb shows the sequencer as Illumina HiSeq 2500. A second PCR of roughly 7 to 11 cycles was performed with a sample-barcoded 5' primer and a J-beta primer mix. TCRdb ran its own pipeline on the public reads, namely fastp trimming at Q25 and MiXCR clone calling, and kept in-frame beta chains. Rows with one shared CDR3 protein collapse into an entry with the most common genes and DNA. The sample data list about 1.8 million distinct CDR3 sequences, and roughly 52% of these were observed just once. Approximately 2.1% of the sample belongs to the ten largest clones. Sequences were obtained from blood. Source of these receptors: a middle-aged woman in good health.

CDR3 loop: CASGGLAETQYF. The CDR3 nucleotides read TGTGCCAGCGGTGGACTAGCCGAGACCCAGTACTTC. The V gene is TRBV2, the J gene TRBJ2-5, with 8 bases identical to TRBD2. Germline V lookup: CDR1 SNHLY, CDR2 FYNNEI. The CDR3 spans 12 residues. With 8 bases clipped from V and 5 bases from J, the junction kept 4 bases outside the gene matches.

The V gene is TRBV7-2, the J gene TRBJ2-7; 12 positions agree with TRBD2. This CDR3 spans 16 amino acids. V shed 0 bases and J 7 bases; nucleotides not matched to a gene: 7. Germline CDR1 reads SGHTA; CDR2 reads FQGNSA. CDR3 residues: CASSLALAGGQWEQYF. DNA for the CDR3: TGTGCCAGCAGCTTAGCGCTAGCGGGGGGGCAATGGGAGCAGTACTTC.

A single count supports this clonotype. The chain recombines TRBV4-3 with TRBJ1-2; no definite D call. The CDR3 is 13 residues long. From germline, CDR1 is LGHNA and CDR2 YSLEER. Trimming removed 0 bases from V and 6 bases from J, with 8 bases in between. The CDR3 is CASSQDPRDGYTF. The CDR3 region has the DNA TGCGCCAGCAGCCAAGATCCGAGGGATGGCTACACCTTC.

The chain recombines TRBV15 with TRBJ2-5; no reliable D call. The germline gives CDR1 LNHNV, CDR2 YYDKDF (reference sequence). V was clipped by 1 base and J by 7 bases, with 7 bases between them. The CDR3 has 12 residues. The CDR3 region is CATSRVVGTQYF. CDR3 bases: TGTGCCACCAGCAGAGTGGTGGGGACCCAGTACTTC. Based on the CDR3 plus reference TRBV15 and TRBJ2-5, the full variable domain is DAMVIQNPRYQVTQFGKPVTLSCSQTLNHNVMYWYQQKSSQAPKLLFHYYDKDFNNEADTPDNFQSRRPNTSFCFLDIRSPGLGDTAMYLCATSRVVGTQYFGPGTRLLVL.

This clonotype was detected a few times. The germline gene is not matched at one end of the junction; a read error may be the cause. CDR3 residues: CASSPTSLWGETQYF. The CDR3 nucleotides are TGTGCTAGCAGCCCGACTAGCCTGTGGGGTGAGACCCAGTACTTC. This chain uses TRBV7-7 with TRBJ2-5; 7 bases agree with TRBD2. Per germline, CDR1 SSHAT and CDR2 FNYEAQ (reference sequence). The CDR3 sequence is 15 residues long.

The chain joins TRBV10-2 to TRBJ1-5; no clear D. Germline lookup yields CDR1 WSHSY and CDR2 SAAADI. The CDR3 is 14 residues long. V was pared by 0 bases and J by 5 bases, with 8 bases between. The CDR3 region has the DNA TGCGCCAGCAGTGAGTCGTCAGGAGATCAGCCCCAGCATTTT. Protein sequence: CASSESSGDQPQHF.

The CDR3 region has the DNA TGTGCCAGCAGTTACTCCGGACAGGGGGTCAACCGATGGGAGACCCAGTACTTC. It translates to CASSYSGQGVNRWETQYF. The chain uses TRBV6-2 or TRBV6-3 and TRBJ2-7; 10 nucleotides match TRBD1. The J call may be incorrect, as the DNA end agrees better with TRBJ2-5. Per the germline V gene, CDR1 is MNHEY and CDR2 is SVGEGT. This CDR3 contains 18 residues.

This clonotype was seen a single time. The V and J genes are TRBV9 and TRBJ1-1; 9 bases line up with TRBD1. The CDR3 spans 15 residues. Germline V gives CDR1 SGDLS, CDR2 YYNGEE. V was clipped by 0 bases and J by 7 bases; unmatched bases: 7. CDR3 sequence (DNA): TGTGCCAGCAGCGTAGGGGACAGGGTACGGGATGAAGCTTTCTTT. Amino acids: CASSVGDRVRDEAFF.

CDR3 residues: CASSSRAELGGYTF. CDR3 DNA sequence: TGTGCCAGCTCGAGCCGGGCAGAATTGGGGGGCTACACCTTC. The chain uses TRBV7-6 and TRBJ1-2; D unresolved. Trimming pared 8 bases from V and 8 bases from J, leaving 21 bases between. The CDR3 extends over 14 amino acids. CDR1 and CDR2 (germline): SGHVS, FNYEAQ. The full variable domain, in which reference TRBV7-6 and TRBJ1-2 provide the parts outside the CDR3, is GAGVSQSPRYKVTKRGQDVALRCDPISGHVSLYWYRQALGQGPEFLTYFNYEAQQDKSGLPNDRFSAERPEGSISTLTIQRTEQRDSAMYRCASSSRAELGGYTFGSGTRLTVV.

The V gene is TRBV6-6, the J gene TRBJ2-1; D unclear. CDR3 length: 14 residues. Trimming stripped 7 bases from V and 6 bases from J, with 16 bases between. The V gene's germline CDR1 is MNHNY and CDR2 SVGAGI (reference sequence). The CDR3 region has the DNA TGTGCCAGCAAGGCCCCCAGGTCGGGCAATGAGCAGTTCTTC. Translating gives CASKAPRSGNEQFF.

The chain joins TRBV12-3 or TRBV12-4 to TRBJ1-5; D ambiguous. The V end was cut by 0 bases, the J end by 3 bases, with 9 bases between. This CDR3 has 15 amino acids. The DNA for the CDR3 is TGTGCCAGCAGTTTAGCGGGGTATCCCAATCAGCCCCAGCATTTT. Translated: CASSLAGYPNQPQHF.

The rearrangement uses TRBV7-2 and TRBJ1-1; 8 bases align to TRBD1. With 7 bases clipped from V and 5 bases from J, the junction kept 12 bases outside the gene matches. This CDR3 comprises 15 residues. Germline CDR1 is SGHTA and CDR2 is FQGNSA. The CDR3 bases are TGTGCCAGCATTAAGGTGGCAGGGGGCCGTACTGAAGCTTTCTTT. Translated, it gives CASIKVAGGRTEAFF.

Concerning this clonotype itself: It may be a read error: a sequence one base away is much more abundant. CDR3 protein: CSARPGLAKNIRYF. CDR3 DNA sequence: TGCAGTGCTAGGCCGGGCCTAGCCAAAAACATTCGGTACTTC. The rearrangement links TRBV20-1 to TRBJ2-4; a weak D match, TRBD2 (5 bases). Germline-derived CDR1 and CDR2 are DFQATT and SNEGSKA (reference sequence). The CDR3 runs to 14 residues.

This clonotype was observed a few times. Here the CDR3 DNA reads TGTGCCAGCAGTCGGACAGGCACCGGGGAGCAGTACTTC. It is translated as CASSRTGTGEQYF. This sequence joins TRBV12-3 or TRBV12-4 and TRBJ2-7; 7 bases are shared with TRBD1. V trimming: 5 bases; J trimming: 7 bases; junction bases outside the gene matches: 8. The CDR3 consists of 13 residues.

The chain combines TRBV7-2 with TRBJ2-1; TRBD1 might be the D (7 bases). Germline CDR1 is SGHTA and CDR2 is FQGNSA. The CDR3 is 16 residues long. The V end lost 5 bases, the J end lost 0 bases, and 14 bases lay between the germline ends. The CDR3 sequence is CASSPRGTVSYNEQFF. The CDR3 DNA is TGTGCCAGCAGCCCTCGGGGGACAGTCTCCTACAATGAGCAGTTCTTC.

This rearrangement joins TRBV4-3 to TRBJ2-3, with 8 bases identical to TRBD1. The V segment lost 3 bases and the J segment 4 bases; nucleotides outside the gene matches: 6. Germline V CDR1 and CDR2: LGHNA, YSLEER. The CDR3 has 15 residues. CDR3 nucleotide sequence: TGCGCCAGCAGCCAGAGGACAGGGTTGGCAGATACGCAGTATTTT. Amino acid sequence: CASSQRTGLADTQYF.

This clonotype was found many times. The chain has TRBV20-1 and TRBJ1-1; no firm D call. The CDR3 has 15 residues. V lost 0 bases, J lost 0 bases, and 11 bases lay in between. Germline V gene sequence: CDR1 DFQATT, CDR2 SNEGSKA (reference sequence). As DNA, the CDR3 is TGCAGTGCTAGAGATGCGGGTTCGGTGAACACTGAAGCTTTCTTT. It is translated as CSARDAGSVNTEAFF.

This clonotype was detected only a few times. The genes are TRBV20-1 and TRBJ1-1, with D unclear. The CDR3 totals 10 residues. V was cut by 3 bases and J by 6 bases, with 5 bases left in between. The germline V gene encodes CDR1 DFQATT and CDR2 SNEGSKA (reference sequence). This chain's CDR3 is CSASSPEAFF. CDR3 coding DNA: TGCAGTGCTAGTAGCCCTGAAGCTTTCTTT.

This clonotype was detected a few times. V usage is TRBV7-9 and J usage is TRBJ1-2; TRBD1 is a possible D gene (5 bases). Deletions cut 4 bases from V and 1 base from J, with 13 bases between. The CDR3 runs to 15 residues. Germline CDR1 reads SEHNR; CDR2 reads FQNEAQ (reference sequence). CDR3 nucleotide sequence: TGTGCCAGCAGCTACTCACCCGACAGTAACTATGGCTACACCTTC. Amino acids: CASSYSPDSNYGYTF. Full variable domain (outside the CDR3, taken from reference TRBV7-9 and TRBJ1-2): DTGVSQNPRHKITKRGQNVTFRCDPISEHNRLYWYRQTLGQGPEFLTYFQNEAQLEKSRLLSDRFSAERPKGSFSTLEIQRTEQGDSAMYLCASSYSPDSNYGYTFGSGTRLTVV.

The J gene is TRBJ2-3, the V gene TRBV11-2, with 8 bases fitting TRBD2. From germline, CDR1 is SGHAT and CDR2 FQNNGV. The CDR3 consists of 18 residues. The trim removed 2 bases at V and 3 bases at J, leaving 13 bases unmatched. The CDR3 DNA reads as TGTGCCAGCAGCTTAACTCGATTCGGGGGGGCTATAACAGATACGCAGTATTTT. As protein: CASSLTRFGGAITDTQYF.

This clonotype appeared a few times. CDR3: CASSGVTMIAGATDTQYF. The CDR3 nucleotides read TGTGCCAGCAGCGGAGTGACTATGATAGCGGGGGCCACAGATACGCAGTATTTT. The chain employs TRBV7-2 and TRBJ2-3, with 9 bases identical to TRBD2. This CDR3 region has 18 residues. In germline, CDR1 is SGHTA, CDR2 FQGNSA. V lost 5 bases and J lost 2; bases outside the gene matches: 14.

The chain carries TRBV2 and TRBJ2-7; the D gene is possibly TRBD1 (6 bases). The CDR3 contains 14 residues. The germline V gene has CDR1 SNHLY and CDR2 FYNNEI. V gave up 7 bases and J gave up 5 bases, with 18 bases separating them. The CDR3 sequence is CASTITGSGHEQYF. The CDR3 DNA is TGTGCCAGCACTATTACAGGGAGTGGGCACGAGCAGTACTTC.

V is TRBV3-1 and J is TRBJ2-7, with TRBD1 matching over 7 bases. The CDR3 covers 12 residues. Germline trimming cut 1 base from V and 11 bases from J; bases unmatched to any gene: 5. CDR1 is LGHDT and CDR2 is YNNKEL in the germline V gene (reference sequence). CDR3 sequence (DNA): TGTGCCAGCAGCCAAGGGGACAGCAAGAAGTACTTC. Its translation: CASSQGDSKKYF.

The CDR3 reads CASSPYSQGNQPQHF. CDR3 nucleotide sequence: TGTGCCAGCAGCCCATATTCGCAGGGGAATCAGCCCCAGCATTTT. The chain has TRBV12-3 or TRBV12-4 and TRBJ1-5, with a possible D match to TRBD1 (6 bases). The CDR3 contains 15 residues. V gave up 6 bases and J gave up 4 bases, with 16 bases separating them.

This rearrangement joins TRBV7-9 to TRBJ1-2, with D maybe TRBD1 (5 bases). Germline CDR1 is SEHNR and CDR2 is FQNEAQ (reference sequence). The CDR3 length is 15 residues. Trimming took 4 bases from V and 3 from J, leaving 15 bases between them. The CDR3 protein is CASSSPGRDHYGYTF. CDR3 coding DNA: TGTGCCAGCAGCTCCCCGGGCCGGGACCACTATGGCTACACCTTC. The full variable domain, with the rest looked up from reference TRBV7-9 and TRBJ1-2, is DTGVSQNPRHKITKRGQNVTFRCDPISEHNRLYWYRQTLGQGPEFLTYFQNEAQLEKSRLLSDRFSAERPKGSFSTLEIQRTEQGDSAMYLCASSSPGRDHYGYTFGSGTRLTVV.

CDR3 in DNA: TGTGCCAGCGGGACTCTAGCGGGGATTGGTAATGAGCAGTTCTTC. Encoded protein: CASGTLAGIGNEQFF. The rearrangement links TRBV7-9 to TRBJ2-1, with 9 positions matching TRBD2. This CDR3 has 15 residues. CDR1 SEHNR and CDR2 FQNEAQ come from the germline V gene (reference sequence). J gave up 7 bases and V 8 bases, and 12 bases lay outside the gene matches.